This is a list of T cell receptor beta chains from one sample in a study of blood T cell repertoires in COVID-19. The data were produced by immunoSEQ multiplex PCR, yet TCRdb's version contains in-frame clones alone and is incomplete. The table shows approximately 170,000 clones, with 83% occurring only once. Input material: peripheral blood. Receptors were obtained from a woman older than 75 with acute or convalescent COVID-19. Each CDR3 is given with its conserved first and last residue. The order of the fields is CDR3 DNA, CDR3 protein, V gene, clone size, J gene, D gene. D genes are given only for firm matches. Only part of the rows carry a size: once, few, many, or a class if the clone is expanded.

DNA: TGTGCCAGCTCACCTTTAAACCAGGGGGGTTTCGGCTCACCCCTCCACTTT
CDR3: CASSPLNQGGFGSPLHF
V: TRBV18
size: .
J: TRBJ1-6
D: TRBD1

DNA: TGTGCCAGCAGCTCTAGCGGGAGTAATGAGCAGTTCTTC
CDR3: CASSSSGSNEQFF
V: TRBV7-7
size: .
J: TRBJ2-1
D: TRBD2

DNA: TGTGCCAGCAGCTATCAGCGGGAGCAAGAGACCCAGTACTTC
CDR3: CASSYQREQETQYF
V: TRBV14
size: .
J: TRBJ2-5
D: TRBD2

DNA: TGTGCCAGCAGCCAAGATAGTAGCCGCCTAGGAGAGCAGTTCTTC
CDR3: CASSQDSSRLGEQFF
V: TRBV3-1/TRBV3-2
size: once
J: TRBJ2-1
D: .

DNA: TGCGCCAGCAGCCATTCGGGGAGCTCCTACGAGCAGTACTTC
CDR3: CASSHSGSSYEQYF
V: TRBV4-3
size: .
J: TRBJ2-7
D: .

DNA: TGTGCCAGCAGCGTTCAAACTACAGGACAGGCTGGAAACACCATATATTTT
CDR3: CASSVQTTGQAGNTIYF
V: TRBV9
size: .
J: TRBJ1-3
D: TRBD1

DNA: TGTGCCAGCTCCTTCCTCCCGGCGGGACTAGCGGGATACAATGAGCAGTTCTTC
CDR3: CASSFLPAGLAGYNEQFF
V: TRBV9
size: .
J: TRBJ2-1
D: TRBD2

DNA: TGTGCCACCAGCAAAGAAGGGGGTACTAATGAAAAACTGTTTTTT
CDR3: CATSKEGGTNEKLFF
V: TRBV15
size: once
J: TRBJ1-4
D: .

DNA: TGTGCCAGCAGTTCTCCCCGACAGGCGCTCTACGAGCAGTACTTC
CDR3: CASSSPRQALYEQYF
V: TRBV28
size: .
J: TRBJ2-7
D: .

DNA: TGTGCCAGCAGCTCAATATCAGGGACTGAAGCTTTCTTT
CDR3: CASSSISGTEAFF
V: TRBV3-1/TRBV3-2
size: .
J: TRBJ1-1
D: .

DNA: TGTGCCAGCAGCTTGCCGGGACTTGAAAAACTGTTTTTT
CDR3: CASSLPGLEKLFF
V: TRBV7-2
size: once
J: TRBJ1-4
D: .